The 27 T cell receptor beta chains below all came from one sample that was sequenced in a study of T-cell memory formation after mild COVID-19. TCRdb used MiXCR to reprocess the 5' RACE reads, holding one entry per CDR3 protein. The sample holds 190,000 or so distinct CDR3 sequences, more than 25% seen once. Specimen: PBMCs or a T cell subset sorted from them (not recorded which). The receptors shown here come from an adult woman who had mild COVID-19 (a few samples of this study predate the infection). Cell type and time point are not known.

This clonotype turned up a few times. The chain links TRBV7-9 to TRBJ2-5; D assignment may be TRBD1 or TRBD2 (6 bases each). Trimming stripped 4 bases from V and 5 bases from J, with 14 bases between. The CDR3 runs 14 residues. Germline V CDR1 and CDR2: SEHNR, FQNEAQ (reference sequence). CDR3 protein: CASSWGDIFETQYF. CDR3 nucleotides: TGTGCCAGCAGCTGGGGGGACATCTTTGAGACCCAGTACTTC.

The chain combines TRBV20-1 with TRBJ2-3; D uncertain. Germline values: CDR1 DFQATT, CDR2 SNEGSKA (reference sequence). V was shortened by 5 bases and J by 8 bases, with 5 bases between the two germline ends. This CDR3 is 9 amino acids long. CDR3 sequence reads: CSAFGTQYF. The CDR3 bases are TGCAGTGCTTTCGGTACGCAGTATTTT.

The gene calls are TRBV20-1 and TRBJ2-7; 10 bases match TRBD1. V dropped 1 base and J dropped 9; count of bases not matched to a gene: 3. CDR3 length: 12 amino acids. Germline lookup yields CDR1 DFQATT and CDR2 SNEGSKA (reference sequence). The CDR3 loop reads CSARGDRGPQYF. The CDR3 DNA sequence: TGCAGTGCTAGAGGGGACAGGGGTCCGCAGTACTTC.

CDR3: CSAAGGRYSNEQFF. The CDR3 nucleotides are TGCAGTGCTGCCGGGGGGCGTTACAGCAATGAGCAGTTCTTC. J is TRBJ2-1 and V is TRBV20-1, with TRBD2 as a possible D gene (7 bases). Trimming removed 5 bases from V and 6 bases from J, with 17 bases in between. The CDR3 totals 14 residues. Germline V gives CDR1 DFQATT, CDR2 SNEGSKA (reference sequence).

The V and J genes are TRBV3-1 and TRBJ2-3; no definite D call. Germline V gives CDR1 LGHDT, CDR2 YNNKEL (reference sequence). The CDR3 totals 14 residues. V was cut by 2 bases and J by 1 base, with 7 bases left in between. DNA for the CDR3: TGTGCCAGCAGCCAAATAGAGGGCACAGATACGCAGTATTTT. This encodes CASSQIEGTDTQYF.

This clonotype occurred once. The chain carries TRBV10-1 and TRBJ1-2; 9 bases map to TRBD1. CDR1 WNHNN and CDR2 SYGVQD come from the germline V gene (reference sequence). V trimming: 5 bases; J trimming: 4 bases; junction bases outside the gene matches: 14. The CDR3 loop spans 17 amino acids. CDR3 DNA: TGCGCCAGCAGTACCCCCCCTCGGGACAGGGTATCCTATGGCTACACCTTC. As protein: CASSTPPRDRVSYGYTF.

This clonotype has only a few counts. This sequence joins TRBV7-2 and TRBJ2-2; perhaps TRBD2 as D (5 bases). CDR1 is SGHTA and CDR2 is FQGNSA in the germline V gene. The CDR3 contains 15 residues. Trimming took 3 bases from V and 2 from J, leaving 10 bases between them. The CDR3, as DNA: TGTGCCAGCAGCTTCAGGACTGTAAACACCGGGGAGCTGTTTTTT. This sequence encodes CASSFRTVNTGELFF. Complete variable domain (other parts from reference TRBV7-2 and TRBJ2-2): GAGVSQSPSNKVTEKGKDVELRCDPISGHTALYWYRQSLGQGLEFLIYFQGNSAPDKSGLPSDRFSAERTGGSVSTLTIQRTQQEDSAVYLCASSFRTVNTGELFFGEGSRLTVL.

V usage is TRBV6-5 and J usage is TRBJ2-7; 8 bases map to TRBD2. J gave up 7 bases and V 4 bases, and 3 bases lay outside the gene matches. CDR1 and CDR2 (germline): MNHEY, SVGAGI. The CDR3 consists of 12 residues. The DNA for the CDR3 is TGTGCCAGCAGTTCGGCGGGGGGTGAGCAGTACTTC. Translated, it gives CASSSAGGEQYF.

This clonotype occurred a few times. The V call is TRBV7-9, the J call TRBJ2-6; possibly TRBD2 for D (6 bases). CDR3 size: 20 residues. The germline V gene has CDR1 SEHNR and CDR2 FQNEAQ (reference sequence). V was clipped by 5 bases and J by 2 bases, with 25 bases between them. The CDR3 nucleotides read TGTGCCAGCAGCGCTTCACTCGGGACTTTCGGCGGCCCTGGGGCCAACGTCCTGACTTTC. Amino acids: CASSASLGTFGGPGANVLTF.

V gene TRBV6-2 or TRBV6-3 combines with J gene TRBJ2-7; no definite D call. The germline gives CDR1 MNHEY, CDR2 SVGEGT. Trimming shortened V by 4 bases and J by 2 bases, and 9 bases separated the two germline ends. CDR3 length: 13 amino acids. CDR3: CASSWTDTYEQYF. In DNA form, the CDR3 reads TGTGCCAGCAGTTGGACCGATACCTACGAGCAGTACTTC.

This clonotype turned up a few times. The chain is built from TRBV29-1 and TRBJ2-7; 9 bases match TRBD2. From germline, CDR1 is SQVTM and CDR2 ANQGSEA. The CDR3 totals 14 residues. J was trimmed by 0 bases and V by 2 bases; bases with no gene match: 2. CDR3 sequence: CSVELTSGSYEQYF. CDR3 bases: TGCAGCGTTGAACTGACTAGCGGCTCCTACGAGCAGTACTTC.

V is TRBV5-5 and J is TRBJ1-6; perhaps TRBD1 as D (6 bases). This CDR3 spans 15 amino acids. Trimming pared 4 bases from V and 10 bases from J, leaving 18 bases between. Germline V CDR1 and CDR2: SGHKS, YYEKEE (reference sequence). The CDR3 loop reads CASSLETGRLSPLHF. CDR3 DNA sequence: TGTGCCAGCAGCCTGGAGACAGGCCGGCTCTCACCCCTCCACTTT.

This clonotype was seen only a few times. This rearrangement joins TRBV3-1 to TRBJ2-2; either TRBD1 or TRBD2 may supply D (5 bases each). CDR3 size: 15 residues. Germline assignment: CDR1 LGHDT and CDR2 YNNKEL (reference sequence). V lost 1 base and J 6 bases, leaving 12 bases between the germline ends. This CDR3 reads CASSQVVGVPGELFF. The CDR3 nucleotides are TGTGCCAGCAGCCAAGTGGTGGGGGTCCCCGGGGAGCTGTTTTTT.

This clonotype was detected ten times or more. The chain links TRBV29-1 to TRBJ2-6; no clear D. Deletions cut 5 bases from V and 4 bases from J, with 6 bases between. The CDR3 has 12 amino acids. Germline V CDR1 and CDR2: SQVTM, ANQGSEA. CDR3 protein: CSVSTGANVLTF. CDR3 nucleotide sequence: TGCAGCGTTTCAACCGGGGCCAACGTCCTGACTTTC. Supplemented by reference TRBV29-1 and TRBJ2-6, the full variable domain reads SAVISQKPSRDICQRGTSLTIQCQVDSQVTMMFWYRQQPGQSLTLIATANQGSEATYESGFVIDKFPISRPNLTFSTLTVSNMSPEDSSIYLCSVSTGANVLTFGAGSRLTVL.

The J gene is TRBJ2-7, the V gene TRBV7-8, with D unclear. There are 15 residues in the CDR3. Trimming took off 1 base at V and 2 bases at J, with 12 bases between the two ends. CDR1 and CDR2 from the germline V gene are SGHVS and FQNEAQ. The CDR3 bases are TGTGCCAGCAGCTTAGAGGTAGGGTCGGCCTACGAGCAGTACTTC. It codes for CASSLEVGSAYEQYF.

The chain uses TRBV7-2 and TRBJ2-7, with 8 bases matching TRBD2. Looked up from germline, CDR1 is SGHTA and CDR2 is FQGNSA. The CDR3 is 15 amino acids. V lost 5 bases to trimming and J lost 3 bases; unmatched junction nucleotides: 9. The CDR3 loop is CASSQRSGGDYEQYF. CDR3 bases: TGTGCCAGCAGCCAGAGGTCGGGGGGGGACTACGAGCAGTACTTC. Looking up the rest from reference TRBV7-2 and TRBJ2-7 gives the full variable domain: GAGVSQSPSNKVTEKGKDVELRCDPISGHTALYWYRQSLGQGLEFLIYFQGNSAPDKSGLPSDRFSAERTGGSVSTLTIQRTQQEDSAVYLCASSQRSGGDYEQYFGPGTRLTVT.

The CDR3 spells CATRRVETEAFF. CDR3 DNA sequence: TGTGCCACTAGGAGGGTTGAGACTGAAGCTTTCTTT. The V and J genes are TRBV6-5 and TRBJ1-1; no reliable D call. The CDR3 contains 12 residues. The germline gives CDR1 MNHEY, CDR2 SVGAGI. V shed 10 bases and J shed 5 bases, with 14 bases lying between them.

This clonotype was seen a few times. This chain uses TRBV9 with TRBJ1-1; 12 bases map to TRBD1. V lost 4 bases, J lost 3 bases, and 7 bases stayed unmatched. This CDR3 contains 16 residues. Germline-derived CDR1 and CDR2 are SGDLS and YYNGEE. CDR3: CASSSGQGALYTEAFF. The CDR3 region has the DNA TGTGCCAGCAGCTCGGGACAGGGGGCTCTGTACACTGAAGCTTTCTTT.

The genes are TRBV7-2 and TRBJ2-1; D possibly corresponds to TRBD2 (5 bases). Germline V gene lookup returns CDR1 SGHTA and CDR2 FQGNSA. CDR3 length equals 15 residues. Trimming removed 1 base from V and 7 bases from J, with 14 bases in between. CDR3 sequence: CASSLGAGIGNEQFF. CDR3 in DNA: TGTGCCAGCAGCTTAGGGGCCGGGATCGGAAATGAGCAGTTCTTC.

The chain couples TRBV7-9 to TRBJ2-7, with 7 bases aligning to TRBD1. The trim removed 5 bases at V and 2 bases at J, leaving 3 bases unmatched. Germline V gene data show CDR1 as SEHNR and CDR2 as FQNEAQ (reference sequence). This CDR3 has 13 residues. The CDR3, as DNA: TGTGCCAGCAGCGTACAGGGGACCTACGAGCAGTACTTC. As protein: CASSVQGTYEQYF.

The chain is built from TRBV29-1 and TRBJ2-2; TRBD2 matches at 12 bases. CDR3 length equals 16 residues. CDR1 and CDR2 (germline): SQVTM, ANQGSEA. The V segment lost 3 bases and the J segment 8 bases; nucleotides outside the gene matches: 10. CDR3 residues: CSVDIGLAGGPGELFF. CDR3 nucleotide sequence: TGCAGCGTTGATATCGGGCTAGCGGGAGGGCCTGGGGAGCTGTTTTTT.

CDR3 sequence reads: CASSWTVNTEAFF. Here the CDR3 DNA reads TGTGCCAGCAGTTGGACGGTGAACACTGAAGCTTTCTTT. The rearrangement links TRBV12-3 or TRBV12-4 to TRBJ1-1; no definite D call. CDR3 length equals 13 residues. V dropped 4 bases and J dropped 0 bases, with 6 bases sitting between them.

V is TRBV6-2 or TRBV6-3 and J is TRBJ2-2; 7 bases match TRBD2. CDR1 and CDR2 (germline): MNHEY, SVGEGT. V shed 5 bases, J shed 7 bases, and the junction held 7 bases outside the gene matches. The CDR3 is 14 residues long. CDR3 residues: CASSRRLAYGELFF. CDR3 bases: TGTGCCAGCAGTCGACGACTAGCATACGGGGAGCTGTTTTTT.

The chain uses TRBV3-1 and TRBJ1-1; D unclear. CDR1 and CDR2 (germline): LGHDT, YNNKEL (reference sequence). Trimming left V 4 bases short and J 4 bases short, with 7 bases between. CDR3 length: 12 residues. The CDR3 spells CASSRSPTEAFF. The CDR3 DNA follows: TGTGCCAGCAGCCGGTCCCCCACTGAAGCTTTCTTT.

The CDR3 nucleotides read TGCAGTGCTCGGGGTTGGGTTCAGCCCCAGCATTTT. Translated: CSARGWVQPQHF. The chain couples TRBV20-1 to TRBJ1-5; D unclear. Trimming removed 5 bases from V and 6 bases from J, with 11 bases in between. The length of the CDR3 is 12 residues. Germline CDR1 is DFQATT and CDR2 is SNEGSKA (reference sequence).

This sequence joins TRBV27 and TRBJ1-2; 9 bases fit TRBD1. Germline values: CDR1 MNHEY, CDR2 SMNVEV (reference sequence). The CDR3 sequence is 14 residues long. The V gene end was trimmed by 0 bases and the J gene end by 5 bases; junction bases not matched to a gene: 1. The CDR3, as DNA: TGTGCCAGCAGTTTATCACAGGGGGCGTATGGCTACACCTTC. Translated, it gives CASSLSQGAYGYTF.

The gene calls are TRBV7-9 and TRBJ2-3, with no clear D. The CDR3 totals 15 residues. CDR1 and CDR2 (germline): SEHNR, FQNEAQ (reference sequence). V lost 4 bases, J lost 6 bases, and 17 bases lay in between. DNA of the CDR3: TGTGCCAGCAGCTATTATCTAGGAGAGACGGATACGCAGTATTTT. The encoded protein is CASSYYLGETDTQYF. Filled out from reference TRBV7-9 and TRBJ2-3, the complete variable domain reads DTGVSQNPRHKITKRGQNVTFRCDPISEHNRLYWYRQTLGQGPEFLTYFQNEAQLEKSRLLSDRFSAERPKGSFSTLEIQRTEQGDSAMYLCASSYYLGETDTQYFGPGTRLTVL.